This T cell receptor beta chain was recorded in a study of STAT5B mutations in CD4+ large granular lymphocyte leukemia. Overall study: Healthy donors showed HLA-associated enrichment of the CDR3 'QG' motif.

Controls came from buffy coats of healthy blood donors. CDR3 length: 15 amino acids. Germline values: CDR1 MGHRA, CDR2 YSYEKL. V lost 3 bases to trimming and J lost 2 bases; unmatched junction nucleotides: 1. The assay was run at survey level. The method was immunoSEQ multiplex PCR; TCRdb's version includes in-frame clones alone and lacks a portion of them. The sample carries approximately 31,000 clones, about 71% recorded once. This chain uses TRBV4-1 with TRBJ1-4, with 9 bases fitting TRBD1. The TCR originated in a human donor in good health. Sequenced sample: CD4+ T cells from blood buffy coats. CDR3 region: CASSHGTGTNEKLFF. In nucleotides, the CDR3 is TGCGCCAGCAGCCATGGGACAGGGACTAATGAAAAACTGTTTTTT.